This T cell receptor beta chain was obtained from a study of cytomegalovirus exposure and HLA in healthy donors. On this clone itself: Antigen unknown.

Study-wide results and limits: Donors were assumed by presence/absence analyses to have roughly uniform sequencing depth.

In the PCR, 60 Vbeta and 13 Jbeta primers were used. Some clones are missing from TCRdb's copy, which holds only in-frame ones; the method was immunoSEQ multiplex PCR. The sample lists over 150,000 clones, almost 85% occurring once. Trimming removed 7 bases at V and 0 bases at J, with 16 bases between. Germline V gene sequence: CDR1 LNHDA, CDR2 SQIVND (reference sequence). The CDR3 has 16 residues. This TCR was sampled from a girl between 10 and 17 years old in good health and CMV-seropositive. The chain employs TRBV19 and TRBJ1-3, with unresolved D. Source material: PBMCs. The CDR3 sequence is CASTSGGSFSGNTIYF. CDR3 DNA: TGTGCCAGTACCTCGGGAGGATCATTCTCTGGAAACACCATATATTTT.